This entry lists 12 T cell receptor beta chains sequenced from one sample in a study of cytomegalovirus exposure and HLA in healthy donors. The PCR contained 60 Vbeta and 13 Jbeta primers. Method: immunoSEQ multiplex PCR; TCRdb's copy keeps in-frame clones and lacks some. The sample lists 150,000 to 200,000 clones, approximately 71% seen once, with roughly a tenth in the top ten. Sample: PBMCs. These receptors all come from a man aged 30-40 years in good health and CMV-seropositive.

The rearrangement links TRBV21-1 to TRBJ2-7; the DNA was not used to check the table's D call, TRBD1. TRBV21-1 is given as a pseudogene. The CDR3 spans 14 residues. CDR3 sequence: CANRDRGHGYEQYF. The CDR3 nucleotides are TGTGCCAACCGCGACAGGGGTCATGGGTACGAGCAGTACTTC.

This rearrangement joins TRBV27 to TRBJ2-3, with 7 nucleotides matching TRBD2. J was trimmed by 1 base and V by 11 bases; bases with no gene match: 6. Germline CDR1 is MNHEY and CDR2 is SMNVEV (reference sequence). The CDR3 runs 13 residues. This CDR3 is CASGLEGTDTQYF. CDR3 DNA: TGTGCCTCCGGACTAGAGGGCACAGATACGCAGTATTTT.

The chain recombines TRBV15 with TRBJ2-5, with D maybe TRBD1 (5 bases). Germline V gene data show CDR1 as LNHNV and CDR2 as YYDKDF (reference sequence). V lost 0 bases and J 2 bases, leaving 7 bases between the germline ends. The CDR3 is 14 amino acids. DNA of the CDR3: TGTGCCACCAGCAGAGATTACAGGCAAGAGACCCAGTACTTC. Protein sequence: CATSRDYRQETQYF.

The gene calls are TRBV11-1 and TRBJ1-1; no definite D call. Between the trimmed V and J ends, which lost 1 base and 4 bases, there was a span of 10 bases. In germline, CDR1 is SGHAT, CDR2 FQDESV (reference sequence). The length of the CDR3 is 14 residues. The CDR3 loop is CASSLGRRATEAFF. CDR3 nucleotide sequence: TGTGCCAGCAGCTTAGGCCGGAGGGCCACTGAAGCTTTCTTT.

The chain has TRBV6-4 and TRBJ1-4; D is unclear. The CDR3 extends over 17 amino acids. V lost 10 bases and J lost 0, with 21 bases in between. The germline gives CDR1 MRHNA, CDR2 SNTAGT. The CDR3 nucleotides read TGTGCCATCAAACCCACGCGAGGACTTGCAACTAATGAAAAACTGTTTTTT. It is translated as CAIKPTRGLATNEKLFF.

This clone has only one observation. V usage is TRBV27 and J usage is TRBJ1-6; weak D call: TRBD1 (5 bases). This CDR3 is 16 amino acids long. Trimming cost V 1 base and J 9 bases, with 16 bases left between them. From germline, CDR1 is MNHEY and CDR2 SMNVEV (reference sequence). CDR3 in amino acids: CASSLLGEGRSSPLHF. CDR3 in DNA: TGTGCCAGCAGTTTATTGGGGGAGGGAAGGAGTTCACCCCTCCACTTT.

This clone was observed a handful of times. The chain links TRBV7-8 to TRBJ2-3; 8 nucleotides line up with TRBD1. Germline loops: CDR1 SGHVS, CDR2 FQNEAQ. The CDR3 is 15 residues long. Unmatched junction bases numbered 6, after V lost 1 base and J lost 6 bases. The CDR3 DNA reads as TGTGCCAGCAGCTTAGTGCAGGGGGCATGGGATACGCAGTATTTT. Translating gives CASSLVQGAWDTQYF.

The chain carries TRBV27 and TRBJ2-7, with 11 bases aligning to TRBD1. Trimming cost V 5 bases and J 2 bases; bases outside gene matches: 5. Germline V lookup: CDR1 MNHEY, CDR2 SMNVEV (reference sequence). The length of the CDR3 is 15 residues. In DNA form, the CDR3 reads TGTGCCAGCAGTCTTGGGACAGGGGGTGCCTACGAGCAGTACTTC. Amino acids: CASSLGTGGAYEQYF.

About this clone itself: At one of its ends the junction is not consistent with the germline gene, which may arise from a read error. The V and J genes are TRBV6-4 and TRBJ1-5, with 8 bases that match TRBD1. CDR3 length equals 12 residues. Germline lookup yields CDR1 MRHNA and CDR2 SNTAGT. CDR3 amino acids: CASREGSWDRRF. The CDR3 DNA reads TGTGCCAGCAGGGAAGGCTCTTGGGACAGGCGATTT.

This sequence joins TRBV7-9 and TRBJ2-1; 13 nucleotides agree with TRBD2. The CDR3 runs 17 residues. Losses at the gene ends were 7 bases for V and 5 bases for J; bases not matched to a gene: 11. Per the germline V gene, CDR1 is SEHNR and CDR2 is FQNEAQ (reference sequence). Written as DNA, the CDR3 is TGTGCCAGCACCGGGCAGGGACTAGCGGGACGGGACAATGAGCAGTTCTTC. Translation: CASTGQGLAGRDNEQFF.

The chain recombines TRBV28 with TRBJ2-7, with D tentatively TRBD2 (6 bases). CDR1 MDHEN and CDR2 SYDVKM come from the germline V gene. The CDR3 covers 14 residues. V was cut by 6 bases and J by 1 base, with 13 bases left in between. For the CDR3, the DNA is TGTGCCAGCAGAGGTCTAGCGTCGTCCTACGAGCAGTACTTC. Translated: CASRGLASSYEQYF.

V is TRBV6-4 and J is TRBJ2-3; 8 bases agree with TRBD2. J gave up 4 bases and V 2 bases, and 5 bases lay outside the gene matches. The V gene's germline CDR1 is MRHNA and CDR2 SNTAGT. The CDR3 consists of 15 residues. CDR3 nucleotide sequence: TGTGCCAGCAGTGACGAGACGGGAGGGCCAGATACGCAGTATTTT. Protein sequence: CASSDETGGPDTQYF.